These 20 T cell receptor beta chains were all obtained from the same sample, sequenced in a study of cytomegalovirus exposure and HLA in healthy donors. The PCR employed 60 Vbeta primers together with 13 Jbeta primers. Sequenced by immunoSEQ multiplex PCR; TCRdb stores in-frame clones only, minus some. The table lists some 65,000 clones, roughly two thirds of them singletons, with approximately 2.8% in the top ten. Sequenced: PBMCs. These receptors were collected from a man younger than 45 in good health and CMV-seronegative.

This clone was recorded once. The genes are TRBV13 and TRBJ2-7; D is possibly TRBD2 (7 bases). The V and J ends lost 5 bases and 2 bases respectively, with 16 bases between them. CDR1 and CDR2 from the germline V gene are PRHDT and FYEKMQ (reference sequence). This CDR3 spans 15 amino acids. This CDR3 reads CASSLDRTRTYEQYF. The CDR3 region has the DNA TGTGCCAGCAGCCTTGACAGGACTAGAACCTACGAGCAGTACTTC.

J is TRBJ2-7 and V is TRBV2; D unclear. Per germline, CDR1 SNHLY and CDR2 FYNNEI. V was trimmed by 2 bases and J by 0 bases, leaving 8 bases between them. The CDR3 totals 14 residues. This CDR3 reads CASSENINSYEQYF. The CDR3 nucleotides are TGTGCCAGCAGTGAAAACATAAACTCCTACGAGCAGTACTTC.

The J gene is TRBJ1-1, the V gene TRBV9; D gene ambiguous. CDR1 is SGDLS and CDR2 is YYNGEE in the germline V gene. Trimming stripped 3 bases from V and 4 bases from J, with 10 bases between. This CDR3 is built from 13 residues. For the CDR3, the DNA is TGTGCCAGCAGCGCGGGTCTCCCCACTGAAGCTTTCTTT. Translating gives CASSAGLPTEAFF.

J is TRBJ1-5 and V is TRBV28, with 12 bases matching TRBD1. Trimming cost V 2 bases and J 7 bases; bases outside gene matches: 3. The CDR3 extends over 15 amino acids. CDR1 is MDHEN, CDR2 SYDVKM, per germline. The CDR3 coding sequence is TGTGCCAGCAGTTTACTGGGGACAGGGGGCCAGCCCCAGCATTTT. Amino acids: CASSLLGTGGQPQHF.

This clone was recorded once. CDR3 sequence: CASSYPSGGPNEQFF. The CDR3, as DNA: TGTGCCAGCAGTTATCCGAGCGGGGGGCCCAATGAGCAGTTCTTC. This chain links TRBV6-6 with TRBJ2-1, with 9 bases identical to TRBD2. The V and J ends lost 3 bases and 6 bases, in that order; junction bases with no gene match: 6. The CDR3 is 15 amino acids. Germline-derived CDR1 and CDR2 are MNHNY and SVGAGI (reference sequence).

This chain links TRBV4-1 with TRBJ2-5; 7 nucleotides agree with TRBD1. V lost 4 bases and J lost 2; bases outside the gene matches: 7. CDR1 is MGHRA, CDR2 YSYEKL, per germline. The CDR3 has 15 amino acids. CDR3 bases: TGCGCCAGCAGCCCCGGGACAGCTAATCAAGAGACCCAGTACTTC. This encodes CASSPGTANQETQYF.

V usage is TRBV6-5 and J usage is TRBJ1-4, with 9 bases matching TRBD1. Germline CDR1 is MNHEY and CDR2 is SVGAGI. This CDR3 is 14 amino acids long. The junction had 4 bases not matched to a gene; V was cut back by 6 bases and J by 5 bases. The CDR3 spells CASSPDRGNEKLFF. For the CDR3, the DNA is TGTGCCAGCAGCCCTGACAGGGGGAATGAAAAACTGTTTTTT.

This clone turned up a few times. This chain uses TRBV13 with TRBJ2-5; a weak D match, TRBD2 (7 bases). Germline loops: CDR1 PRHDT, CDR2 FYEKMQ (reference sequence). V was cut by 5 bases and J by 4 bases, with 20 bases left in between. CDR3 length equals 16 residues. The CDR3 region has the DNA TGTGCCAGCAGCCCCTGGTCTGGGGGGGCCTCAGAGACCCAGTACTTC. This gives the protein CASSPWSGGASETQYF.

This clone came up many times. The CDR3 DNA is TGCGCCAGCAGCCAGGGACAGGGCACTGGGGCCAACGTCCTGACTTTC. It encodes CASSQGQGTGANVLTF. The rearrangement links TRBV4-1 to TRBJ2-6, with 9 bases matching TRBD1. The CDR3 is 16 amino acids. Trimming removed 3 bases from V and 2 bases from J; junction bases left unmatched: 2. Germline V CDR1 and CDR2: MGHRA, YSYEKL.

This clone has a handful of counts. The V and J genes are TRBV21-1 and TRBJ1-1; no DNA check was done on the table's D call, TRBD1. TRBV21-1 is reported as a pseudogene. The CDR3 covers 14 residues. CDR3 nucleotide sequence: TGTGCCAGCAGCCGAAACAGGGGCAACACTGAAGCTTTCTTT. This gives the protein CASSRNRGNTEAFF.

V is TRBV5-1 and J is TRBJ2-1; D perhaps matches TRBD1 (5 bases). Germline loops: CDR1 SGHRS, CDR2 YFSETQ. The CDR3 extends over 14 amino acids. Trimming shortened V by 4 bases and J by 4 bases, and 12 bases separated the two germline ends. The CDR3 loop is CASSHGQDYNEQFF. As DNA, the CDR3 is TGCGCCAGCAGCCATGGACAAGATTACAATGAGCAGTTCTTC.

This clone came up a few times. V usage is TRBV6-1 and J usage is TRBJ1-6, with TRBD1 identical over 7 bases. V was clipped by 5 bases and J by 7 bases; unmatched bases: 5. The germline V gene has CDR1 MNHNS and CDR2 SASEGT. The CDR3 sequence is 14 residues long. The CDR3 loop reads CASSRTGENSPLHF. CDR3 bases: TGTGCCAGCAGTAGGACAGGCGAGAATTCACCCCTCCACTTT.

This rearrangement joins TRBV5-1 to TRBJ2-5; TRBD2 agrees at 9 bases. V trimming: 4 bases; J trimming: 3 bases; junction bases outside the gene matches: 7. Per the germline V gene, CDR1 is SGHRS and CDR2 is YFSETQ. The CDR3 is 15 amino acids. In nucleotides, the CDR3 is TGCGCCAGCAGCCCGCAGACTAGCGGAGAAGAGACCCAGTACTTC. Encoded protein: CASSPQTSGEETQYF. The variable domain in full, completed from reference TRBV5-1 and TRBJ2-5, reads KAGVTQTPRYLIKTRGQQVTLSCSPISGHRSVSWYQQTPGQGLQFLFEYFSETQRNKGNFPGRFSGRQFSNSRSEMNVSTLELGDSALYLCASSPQTSGEETQYFGPGTRLLVL.

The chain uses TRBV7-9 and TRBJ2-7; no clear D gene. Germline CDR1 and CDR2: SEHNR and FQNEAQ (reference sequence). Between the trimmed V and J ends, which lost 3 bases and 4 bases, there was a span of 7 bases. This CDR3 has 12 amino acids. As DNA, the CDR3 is TGTGCCAGCAGCTTCCGTAGTTACGAGCAGTACTTC. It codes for CASSFRSYEQYF.

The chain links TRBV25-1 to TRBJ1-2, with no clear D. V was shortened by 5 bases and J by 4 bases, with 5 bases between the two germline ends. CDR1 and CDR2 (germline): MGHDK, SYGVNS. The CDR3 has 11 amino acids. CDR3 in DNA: TGTGCCAGCAGTTTCTCCTATGGCTACACCTTC. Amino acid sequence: CASSFSYGYTF.

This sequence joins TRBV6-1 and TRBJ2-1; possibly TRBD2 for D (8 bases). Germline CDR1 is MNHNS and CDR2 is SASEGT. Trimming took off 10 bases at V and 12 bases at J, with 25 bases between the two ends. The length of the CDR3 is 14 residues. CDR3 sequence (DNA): TGTGCCACCAGGGGGGGTTATAGCGGGGCCCCGCAGTTCTTC. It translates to CATRGGYSGAPQFF.

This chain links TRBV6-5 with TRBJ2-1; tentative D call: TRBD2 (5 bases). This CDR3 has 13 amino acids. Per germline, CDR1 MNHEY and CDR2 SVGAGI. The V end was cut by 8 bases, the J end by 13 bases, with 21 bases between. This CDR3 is CASRGPSRRDQFF. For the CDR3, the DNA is TGTGCCAGCCGGGGTCCTTCCAGGCGCGACCAGTTCTTC.

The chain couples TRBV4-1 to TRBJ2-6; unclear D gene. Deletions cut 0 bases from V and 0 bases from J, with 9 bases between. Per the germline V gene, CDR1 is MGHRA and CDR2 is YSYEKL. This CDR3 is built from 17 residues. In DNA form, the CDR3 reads TGCGCCAGCAGCCAAGAATCCCGGAGCTCTGGGGCCAACGTCCTGACTTTC. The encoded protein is CASSQESRSSGANVLTF.

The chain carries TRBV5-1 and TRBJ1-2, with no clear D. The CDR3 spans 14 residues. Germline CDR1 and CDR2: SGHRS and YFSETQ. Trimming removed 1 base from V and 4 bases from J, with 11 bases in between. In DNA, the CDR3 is TGCGCCAGCAGCTTGCCCGACTCGGGCTATGGCTACACCTTC. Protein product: CASSLPDSGYGYTF.

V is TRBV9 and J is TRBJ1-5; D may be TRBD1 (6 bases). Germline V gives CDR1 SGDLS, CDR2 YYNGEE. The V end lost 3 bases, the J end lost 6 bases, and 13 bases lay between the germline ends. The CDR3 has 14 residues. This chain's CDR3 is CASSAQGLSQPQHF. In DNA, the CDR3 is TGTGCCAGCAGCGCACAGGGATTAAGTCAGCCCCAGCATTTT.